This T cell receptor beta chain is from a study of T cell clonotyping in hematopoietic cell transplantation. V was pared by 6 bases and J by 0 bases, with 12 bases between. The CDR3 totals 13 residues. CDR1 and CDR2 from the germline V gene are SQVTM and ANQGSEA. Clones were sequenced by immunoSEQ multiplex PCR, and TCRdb holds only the in-frame ones, with some missing. This table has 20,000 or so clones, 70% to 85% appearing once. Study-wide points: After transplant, recipient diversity fell while pathologically expanded clonotypes grew through day 180.

About this clone itself: As yet, its antigen is unknown.

The specimen sequenced was peripheral blood mononuclear cells. The chain recombines TRBV29-1 with TRBJ2-7; possible D gene TRBD2, 6 bases. This receptor was taken from a man in his fifties or sixties in good health. Some clones in this sample may be carry-over from other donors' samples. The DNA for the CDR3 is TGCAGCGTCAAGGAGGGAGGCTCCTACGAGCAGTACTTC. Its protein product is CSVKEGGSYEQYF.